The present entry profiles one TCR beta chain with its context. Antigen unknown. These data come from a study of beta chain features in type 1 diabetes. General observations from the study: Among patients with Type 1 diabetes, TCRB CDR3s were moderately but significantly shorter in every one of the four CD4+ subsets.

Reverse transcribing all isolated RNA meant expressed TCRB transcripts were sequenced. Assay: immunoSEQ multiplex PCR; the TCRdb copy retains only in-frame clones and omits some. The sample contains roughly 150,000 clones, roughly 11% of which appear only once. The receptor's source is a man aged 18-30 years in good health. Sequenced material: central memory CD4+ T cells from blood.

CDR3 region: CASPANEQFF. The CDR3 DNA sequence: TGTGCCAGCCCCGCCAATGAGCAGTTCTTC. This chain uses TRBV21-1 with TRBJ2-1. TRBV21-1 is marked as a pseudogene. This CDR3 contains 10 residues.